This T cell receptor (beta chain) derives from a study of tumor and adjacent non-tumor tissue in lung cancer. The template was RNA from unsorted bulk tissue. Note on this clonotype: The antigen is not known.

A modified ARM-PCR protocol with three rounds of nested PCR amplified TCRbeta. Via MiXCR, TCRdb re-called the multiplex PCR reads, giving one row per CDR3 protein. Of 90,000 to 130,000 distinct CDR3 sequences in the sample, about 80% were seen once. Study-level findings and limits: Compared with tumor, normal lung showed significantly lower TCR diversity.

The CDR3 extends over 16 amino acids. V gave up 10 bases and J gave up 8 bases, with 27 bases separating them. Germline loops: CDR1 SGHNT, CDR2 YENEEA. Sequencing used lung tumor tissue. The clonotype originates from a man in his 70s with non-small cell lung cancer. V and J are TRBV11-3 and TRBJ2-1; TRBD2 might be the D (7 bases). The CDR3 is CANSLDPTGGRDEQFF. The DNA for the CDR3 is TGTGCCAATAGCTTAGATCCCACGGGGGGCAGGGATGAGCAGTTCTTC.